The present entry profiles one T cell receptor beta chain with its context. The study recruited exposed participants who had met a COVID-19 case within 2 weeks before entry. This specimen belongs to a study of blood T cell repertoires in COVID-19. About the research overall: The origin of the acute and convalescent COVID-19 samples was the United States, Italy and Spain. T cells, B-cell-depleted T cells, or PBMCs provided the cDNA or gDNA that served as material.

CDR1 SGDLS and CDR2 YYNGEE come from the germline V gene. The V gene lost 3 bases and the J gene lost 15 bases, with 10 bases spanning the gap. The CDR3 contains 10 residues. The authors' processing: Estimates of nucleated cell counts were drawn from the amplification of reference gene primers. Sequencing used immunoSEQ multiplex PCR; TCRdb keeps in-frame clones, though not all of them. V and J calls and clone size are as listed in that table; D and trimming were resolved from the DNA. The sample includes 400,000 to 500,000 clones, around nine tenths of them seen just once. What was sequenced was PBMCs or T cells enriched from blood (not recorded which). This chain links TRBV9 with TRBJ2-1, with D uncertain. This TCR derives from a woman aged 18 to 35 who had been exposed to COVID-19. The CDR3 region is CASSGLVPFF. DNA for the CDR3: TGTGCCAGCAGCGGGCTAGTCCCGTTCTTC.